This TCR beta chain was identified during a study of T cell repertoires in cytomegalovirus infection. The CDR3 covers 15 residues. The trim removed 9 bases at V and 4 bases at J, leaving 7 bases unmatched. The germline V gene encodes CDR1 KGHDR and CDR2 SFDVKD. MiXCR was run by TCRdb on the reads, yielding one entry per CDR3 protein. Of 740,000 or so distinct CDR3 sequences in the sample, about 40% were seen once. Sequenced input: PBMCs. This receptor was taken from a human donor in good health (CMV status not recorded). Some clones in this sample may be carry-over from other donors' samples. The chain is built from TRBV24-1 and TRBJ2-5; 13 bases line up with TRBD2. CDR3 in amino acids: CATSGTSGAPETQYF. CDR3 coding DNA: TGTGCCACCTCTGGGACTAGCGGGGCTCCAGAGACCCAGTACTTC.